The clone carrying this T cell receptor (beta chain) was counted many times. No treatment had been given to any patient before thyroid surgery. Via MiXCR, TCRdb re-called the PCR reads. The table shows about 93,000 clones, with more than 9.5% occurring only once. CDR1 and CDR2 from the germline V gene are MNHEY and SVGEGT. Trimming stripped 6 bases from V and 0 bases from J, with 11 bases between. CDR3 length: 14 residues. This sample stems from a study of metastatic and nonmetastatic thyroid tumors. This receptor was obtained from a female donor with papillary thyroid cancer or a benign thyroid nodule (not recorded which). Some clones in this sample may be carry-over from other donors' samples. Specimen: blood. The chain has TRBV6-2 or TRBV6-3 and TRBJ1-1; weak D call: TRBD1 (6 bases). CDR3 loop: CASRRQALNTEAFF. DNA of the CDR3: TGTGCCAGCAGGAGACAGGCATTGAACACTGAAGCTTTCTTT.